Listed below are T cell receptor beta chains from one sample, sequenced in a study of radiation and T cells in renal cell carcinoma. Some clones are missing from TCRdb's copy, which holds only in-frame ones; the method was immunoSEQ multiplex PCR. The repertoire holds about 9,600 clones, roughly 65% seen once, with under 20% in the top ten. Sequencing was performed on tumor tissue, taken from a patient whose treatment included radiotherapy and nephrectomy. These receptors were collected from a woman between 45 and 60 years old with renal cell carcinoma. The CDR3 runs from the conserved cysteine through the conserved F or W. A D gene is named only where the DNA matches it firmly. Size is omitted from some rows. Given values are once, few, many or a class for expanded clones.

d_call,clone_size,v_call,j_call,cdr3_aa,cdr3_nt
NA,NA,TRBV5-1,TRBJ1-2,CASSLGDEGYGYTF,TGCGCCAGCAGCTTGGGGGACGAGGGGTATGGCTACACCTTC
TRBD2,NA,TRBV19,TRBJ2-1,CASSTRTSGRGEQFF,TGTGCCAGTAGTACCCGGACTAGCGGGAGGGGCGAGCAGTTCTTC
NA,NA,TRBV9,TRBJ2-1,CASSETSSWDEQFF,TGTGCCAGCAGCGAGACCTCCTCCTGGGATGAGCAGTTCTTC
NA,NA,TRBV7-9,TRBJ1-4,CASSLARSDGEKLFF,TGTGCCAGCAGCTTAGCGCGCTCCGATGGGGAAAAACTGTTTTTT
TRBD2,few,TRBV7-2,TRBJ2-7,CASSQLAGSYEQYF,TGTGCCAGCAGCCAACTAGCGGGGAGCTACGAGCAGTACTTC
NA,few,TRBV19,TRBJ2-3,CASSIPGIADTQYF,TGTGCCAGTAGTATTCCAGGGATAGCAGATACGCAGTATTTT
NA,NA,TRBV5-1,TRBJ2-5,CASSALVGNQETQYF,TGCGCCAGCAGCGCTCTTGTAGGGAACCAAGAGACCCAGTACTTC
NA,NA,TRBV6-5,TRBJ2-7,CASSSGTFYEQYF,TGTGCCAGCAGTTCCGGGACTTTCTACGAGCAGTACTTC
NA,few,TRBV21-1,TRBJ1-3,CASSIGGRNTIYF,TGTGCCAGCAGCATAGGGGGCAGGAACACCATATATTTT
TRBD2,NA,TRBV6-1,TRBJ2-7,CASSVGLAEFYEQYF,TGTGCCAGCAGTGTGGGACTAGCGGAGTTCTACGAGCAGTACTTC
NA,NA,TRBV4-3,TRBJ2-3,CASSQAAGQTTQYF,TGCGCCAGCAGCCAGGCAGCGGGACAGACTACGCAGTATTTT
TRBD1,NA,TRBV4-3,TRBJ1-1,CASSQTAGTGGTEAFF,TGCGCCAGCAGCCAAACTGCGGGGACAGGGGGCACTGAAGCTTTCTTT
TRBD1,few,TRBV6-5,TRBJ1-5,CASRADRTGNQPQHF,TGTGCCAGCAGAGCGGACAGGACGGGCAATCAGCCCCAGCATTTT
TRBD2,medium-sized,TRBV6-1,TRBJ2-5,CASSELAGGQETQYF,TGTGCCAGCAGTGAACTAGCGGGGGGGCAAGAGACCCAGTACTTC
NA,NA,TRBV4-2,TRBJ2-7,CASRGKDGSYEQYF,TGTGCCAGCAGGGGGAAGGACGGCTCCTACGAGCAGTACTTC
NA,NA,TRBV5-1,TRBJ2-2,CASSLGSGSNTGELFF,TGCGCCAGCAGCTTGGGGTCAGGTTCTAACACCGGGGAGCTGTTTTTT
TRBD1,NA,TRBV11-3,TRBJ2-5,CASSLASDRGETQYF,TGTGCCAGCAGCTTAGCCTCGGACAGGGGAGAGACCCAGTACTTC
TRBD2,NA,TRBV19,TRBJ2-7,CASSIAGGGSYEQYF,TGTGCCAGTAGTATAGCTGGGGGGGGCTCCTACGAGCAGTACTTC
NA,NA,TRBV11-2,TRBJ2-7,CASSPGPGPYEQYF,TGTGCCAGCAGCCCAGGGCCAGGACCCTACGAGCAGTACTTC
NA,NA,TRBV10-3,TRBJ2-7,CAISDGWGTNTYEQYF,TGTGCCATCAGTGATGGGTGGGGAACAAATACCTACGAGCAGTACTTC
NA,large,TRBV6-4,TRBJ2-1,CASSDGFSNEQFF,TGTGCCAGCAGTGACGGTTTTTCAAATGAGCAGTTCTTC
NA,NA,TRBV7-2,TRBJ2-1,CASSLQVQGEQFF,TGTGCCAGCAGCTTACAGGTTCAGGGGGAGCAGTTCTTC
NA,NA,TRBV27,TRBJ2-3,CASSLVGMDTQYF,TGTGCCAGCAGTTTAGTGGGAATGGATACGCAGTATTTT
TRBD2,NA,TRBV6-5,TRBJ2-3,CASSYGASGRTDTQYF,TGTGCCAGCAGTTACGGCGCTAGCGGGAGAACAGATACGCAGTATTTT